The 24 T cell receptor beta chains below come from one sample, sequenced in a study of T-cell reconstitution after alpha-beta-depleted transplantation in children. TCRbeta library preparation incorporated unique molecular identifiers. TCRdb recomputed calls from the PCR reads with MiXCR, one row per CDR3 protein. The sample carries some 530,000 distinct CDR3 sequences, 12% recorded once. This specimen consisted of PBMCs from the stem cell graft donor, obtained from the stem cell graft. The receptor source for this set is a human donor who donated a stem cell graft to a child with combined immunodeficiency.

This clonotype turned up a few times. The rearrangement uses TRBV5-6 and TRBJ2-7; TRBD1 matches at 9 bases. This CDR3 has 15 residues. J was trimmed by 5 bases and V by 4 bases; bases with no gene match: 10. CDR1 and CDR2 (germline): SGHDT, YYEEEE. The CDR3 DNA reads TGTGCCAGCAGCCTACTGCTACAGGGGGCGGACGAGCAGTACTTC. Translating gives CASSLLLQGADEQYF.

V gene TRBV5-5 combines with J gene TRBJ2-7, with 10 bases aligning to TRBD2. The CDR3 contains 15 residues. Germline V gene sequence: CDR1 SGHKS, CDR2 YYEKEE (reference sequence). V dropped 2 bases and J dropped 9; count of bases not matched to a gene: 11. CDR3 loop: CASSFYPSGSQVQYF. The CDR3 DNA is TGTGCCAGCAGCTTTTATCCTAGCGGGAGTCAGGTGCAGTACTTC.

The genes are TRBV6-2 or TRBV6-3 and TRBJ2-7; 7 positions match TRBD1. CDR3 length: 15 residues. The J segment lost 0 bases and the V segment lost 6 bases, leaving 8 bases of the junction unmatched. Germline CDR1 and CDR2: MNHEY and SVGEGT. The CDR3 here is CASRRDSLFSYEQYF. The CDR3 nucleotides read TGTGCCAGCAGGAGGGACAGCCTTTTCTCCTACGAGCAGTACTTC.

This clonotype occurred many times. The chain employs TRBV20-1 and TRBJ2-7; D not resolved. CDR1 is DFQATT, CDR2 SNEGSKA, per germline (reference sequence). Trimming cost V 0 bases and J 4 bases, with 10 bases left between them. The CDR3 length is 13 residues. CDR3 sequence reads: CSARDYSQYEQYF. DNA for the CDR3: TGCAGTGCTAGAGATTACTCCCAGTACGAGCAGTACTTC.

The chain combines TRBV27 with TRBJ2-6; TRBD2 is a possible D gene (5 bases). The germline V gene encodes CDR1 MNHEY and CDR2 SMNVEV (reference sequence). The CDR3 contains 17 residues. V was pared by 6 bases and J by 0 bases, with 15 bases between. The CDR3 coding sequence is TGTGCCAGCAGGCACGGGGTTCTCCCCTCTGGGGCCAACGTCCTGACTTTC. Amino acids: CASRHGVLPSGANVLTF.

The CDR3 DNA reads as TGTGCCAGCAGCTCTAGACAGGGAGGACGGGTCACTGAAGCTTTCTTT. It specifies CASSSRQGGRVTEAFF. The V and J genes are TRBV7-3 and TRBJ1-1, with TRBD1 matching 7 bases. Per the germline V gene, CDR1 is SGHTA and CDR2 is FQGTGA. The CDR3 loop spans 16 amino acids. Trimming took 4 bases from V and 4 from J; bases not matched to a gene: 12. Full variable domain (rest looked up from reference TRBV7-3 and TRBJ1-1): GAGVSQTPSNKVTEKGKYVELRCDPISGHTALYWYRQSLGQGPEFLIYFQGTGAADDSGLPNDRFFAVRPEGSVSTLKIQRTERGDSAVYLCASSSRQGGRVTEAFFGQGTRLTVV.

The CDR3, as DNA: TGTGCCAGCAGCGTAATGGACAGGAACACTGAAGCTTTCTTT. This encodes CASSVMDRNTEAFF. The V gene is TRBV9, the J gene TRBJ1-1; a weak D match, TRBD1 (6 bases). V lost 1 base, J lost 1 base, and 8 bases lay in between. Germline CDR1 reads SGDLS; CDR2 reads YYNGEE. The CDR3 totals 14 residues.

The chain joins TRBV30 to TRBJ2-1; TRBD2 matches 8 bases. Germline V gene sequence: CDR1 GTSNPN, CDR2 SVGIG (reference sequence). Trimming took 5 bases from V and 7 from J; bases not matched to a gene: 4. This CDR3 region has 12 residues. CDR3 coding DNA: TGTGCCTGGGCGGGGGGAAAAAATGAGCAGTTCTTC. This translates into CAWAGGKNEQFF. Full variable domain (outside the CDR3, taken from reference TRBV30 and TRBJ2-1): SQTIHQWPATLVQPVGSPLSLECTVEGTSNPNLYWYRQAAGRGLQLLFYSVGIGQISSEVPQNLSASRPQDRQFILSSKKLLLSDSGFYLCAWAGGKNEQFFGPGTRLTVL.

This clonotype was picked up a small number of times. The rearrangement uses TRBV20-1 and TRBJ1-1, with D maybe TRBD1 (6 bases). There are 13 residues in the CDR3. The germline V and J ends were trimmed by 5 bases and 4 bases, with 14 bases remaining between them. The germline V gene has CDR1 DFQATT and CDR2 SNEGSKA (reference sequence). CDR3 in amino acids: CSAGRGEGTEAFF. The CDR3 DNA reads TGCAGTGCTGGAAGGGGGGAAGGCACTGAAGCTTTCTTT.

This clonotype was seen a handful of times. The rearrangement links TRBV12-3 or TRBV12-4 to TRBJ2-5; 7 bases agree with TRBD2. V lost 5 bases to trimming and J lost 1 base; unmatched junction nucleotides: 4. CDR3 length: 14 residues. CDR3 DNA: TGTGCCAGCAGTGGGCGGGAGCCCCAAGAGACCCAGTACTTC. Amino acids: CASSGREPQETQYF.

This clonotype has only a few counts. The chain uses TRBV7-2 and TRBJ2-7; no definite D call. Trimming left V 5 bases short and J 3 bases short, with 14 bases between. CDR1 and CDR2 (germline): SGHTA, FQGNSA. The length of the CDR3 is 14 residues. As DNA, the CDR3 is TGTGCCAGCAGCCCCTTGTCCTCCCTCTACGAGCAGTACTTC. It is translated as CASSPLSSLYEQYF.

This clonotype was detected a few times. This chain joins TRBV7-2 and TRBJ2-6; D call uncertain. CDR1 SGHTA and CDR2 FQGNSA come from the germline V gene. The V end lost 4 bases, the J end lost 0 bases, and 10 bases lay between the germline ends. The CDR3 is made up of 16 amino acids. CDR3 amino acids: CASSYQATSGANVLTF. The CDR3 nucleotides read TGTGCCAGCAGCTACCAGGCAACCTCTGGGGCCAACGTCCTGACTTTC. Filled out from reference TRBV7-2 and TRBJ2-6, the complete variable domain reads GAGVSQSPSNKVTEKGKDVELRCDPISGHTALYWYRQSLGQGLEFLIYFQGNSAPDKSGLPSDRFSAERTGGSVSTLTIQRTQQEDSAVYLCASSYQATSGANVLTFGAGSRLTVL.

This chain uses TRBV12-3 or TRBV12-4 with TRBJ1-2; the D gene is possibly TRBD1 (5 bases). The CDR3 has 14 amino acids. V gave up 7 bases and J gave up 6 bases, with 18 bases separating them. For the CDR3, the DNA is TGTGCCAGCACCTCCAGGTGGGGCCAGGATGGCTACACCTTC. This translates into CASTSRWGQDGYTF.

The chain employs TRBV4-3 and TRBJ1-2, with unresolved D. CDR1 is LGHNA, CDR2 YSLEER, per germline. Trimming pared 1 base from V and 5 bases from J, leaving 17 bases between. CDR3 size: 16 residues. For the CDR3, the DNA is TGCGCCAGCAGCCAAGGCCTCCTCAGACCTTTATATGGCTACACCTTC. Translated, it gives CASSQGLLRPLYGYTF.

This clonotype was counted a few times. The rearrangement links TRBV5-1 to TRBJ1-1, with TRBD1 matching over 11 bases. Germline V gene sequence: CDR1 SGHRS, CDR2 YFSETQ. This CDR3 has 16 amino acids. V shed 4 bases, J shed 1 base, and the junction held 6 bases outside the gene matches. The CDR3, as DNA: TGCGCCAGCAGCACCGGACAGGGGGCCAGGAACACTGAAGCTTTCTTT. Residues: CASSTGQGARNTEAFF.

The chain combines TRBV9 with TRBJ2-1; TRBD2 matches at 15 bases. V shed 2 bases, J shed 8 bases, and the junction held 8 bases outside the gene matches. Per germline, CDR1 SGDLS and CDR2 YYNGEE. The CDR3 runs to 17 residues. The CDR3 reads CASSVNPGLAGGYEQFF. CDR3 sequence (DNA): TGTGCCAGCAGCGTCAATCCGGGACTAGCGGGGGGATATGAGCAGTTCTTC.

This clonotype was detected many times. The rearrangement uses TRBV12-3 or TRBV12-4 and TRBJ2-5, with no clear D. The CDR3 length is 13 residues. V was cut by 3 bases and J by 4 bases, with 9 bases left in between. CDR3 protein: CASSFIRGETQYF. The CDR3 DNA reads TGTGCCAGCAGTTTTATTAGAGGAGAGACCCAGTACTTC.

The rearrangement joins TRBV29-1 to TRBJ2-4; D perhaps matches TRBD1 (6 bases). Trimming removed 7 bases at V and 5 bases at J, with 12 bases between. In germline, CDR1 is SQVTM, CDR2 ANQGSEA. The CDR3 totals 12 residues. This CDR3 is CSAGQPQNIQYF. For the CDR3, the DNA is TGCAGCGCCGGACAGCCCCAAAACATTCAGTACTTC. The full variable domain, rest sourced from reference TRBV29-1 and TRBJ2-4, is SAVISQKPSRDICQRGTSLTIQCQVDSQVTMMFWYRQQPGQSLTLIATANQGSEATYESGFVIDKFPISRPNLTFSTLTVSNMSPEDSSIYLCSAGQPQNIQYFGAGTRLSVL.

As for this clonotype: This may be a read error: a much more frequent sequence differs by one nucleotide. The chain's CDR3 is CSARGLAGGFDTEELFF. CDR3 nucleotide sequence: TGCAGTGCTAGAGGCCTAGCGGGGGGGTTTGACACCGAGGAGCTGTTTTTT. This chain connects TRBV20-1 to TRBJ2-2; 12 nucleotides agree with TRBD2. The germline gives CDR1 DFQATT, CDR2 SNEGSKA (reference sequence). This CDR3 is 17 amino acids long.

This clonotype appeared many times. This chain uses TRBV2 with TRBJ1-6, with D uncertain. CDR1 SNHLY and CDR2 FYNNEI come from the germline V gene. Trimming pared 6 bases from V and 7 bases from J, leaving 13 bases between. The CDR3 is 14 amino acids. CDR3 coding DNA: TGTGCCAGCAGCAAACGACGGGAAAATTCACCCCTCCACTTT. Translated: CASSKRRENSPLHF.

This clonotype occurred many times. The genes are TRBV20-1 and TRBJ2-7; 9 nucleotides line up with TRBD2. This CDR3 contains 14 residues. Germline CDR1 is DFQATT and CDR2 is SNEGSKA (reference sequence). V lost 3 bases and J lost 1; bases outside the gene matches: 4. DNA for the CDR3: TGCAGTGCTAGGACTAGCGGCAATTCCTACGAGCAGTACTTC. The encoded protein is CSARTSGNSYEQYF.

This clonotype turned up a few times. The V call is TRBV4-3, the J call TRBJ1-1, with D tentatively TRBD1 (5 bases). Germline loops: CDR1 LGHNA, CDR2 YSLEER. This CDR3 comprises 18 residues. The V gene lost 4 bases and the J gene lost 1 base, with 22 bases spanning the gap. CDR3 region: CASSLRDLTRVSNTEAFF. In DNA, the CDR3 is TGCGCCAGCAGCCTCAGGGACCTCACACGGGTGTCGAACACTGAAGCTTTCTTT.

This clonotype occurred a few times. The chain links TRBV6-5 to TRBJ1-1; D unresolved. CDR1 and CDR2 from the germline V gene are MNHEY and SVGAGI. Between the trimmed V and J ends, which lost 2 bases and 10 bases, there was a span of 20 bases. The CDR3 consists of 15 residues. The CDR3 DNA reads TGTGCCAGCAGTTACCTCCCGGGAGGGAGTAAGGGAGCTTTCTTT. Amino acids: CASSYLPGGSKGAFF.

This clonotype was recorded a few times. CDR3: CGVLVGADTQYF. CDR3 nucleotides: TGCGGTGTACTAGTCGGGGCAGATACGCAGTATTTT. The chain uses TRBV20-1 and TRBJ2-3, with a possible D match to TRBD2 (5 bases). CDR1 is DFQATT, CDR2 SNEGSKA, per germline (reference sequence). The CDR3 runs 12 residues.